These 3 T cell receptor beta chains came from one sample sequenced in a study of control samples from healthy donors and cancer patients. Method: immunoSEQ multiplex PCR; TCRdb's copy keeps in-frame clones and lacks some. The sample comprises tens of thousands of clones, more than 70% of which are singletons, and 12% rests with the top ten. The sample taken for sequencing was PBMCs. Every receptor here comes from a woman aged 55-69 years with lung cancer.

The V gene is TRBV6-1, the J gene TRBJ2-7; the match to TRBD2 covers 14 bases. After removal of 0 bases from V and 3 bases from J, the junction contained 4 bases not matched to a gene. The CDR3 covers 17 residues. CDR1 MNHNS and CDR2 SASEGT come from the germline V gene. The DNA of the CDR3 is TGTGCCAGCAGTGAAGCCGGGACTAGCGGGGGCCACTACGAGCAGTACTTC. This codes for CASSEAGTSGGHYEQYF.

For the CDR3, the DNA is TGTGCCAGCAGCCAAGATCAGGGGGCCCCCTACGAGCAGTACTTC. It yields the protein CASSQDQGAPYEQYF. This sequence joins TRBV3-1 (or the pseudogene TRBV3-2) and TRBJ2-7; 8 bases fit TRBD1. Trimming at V came to 0 bases and at J to 2 bases, leaving 3 bases not matched to a gene. Germline CDR1 LGHDT, CDR2 YNNKEL (reference sequence). The CDR3 extends over 15 amino acids.

The chain recombines TRBV28 with TRBJ1-4; 8 bases fit TRBD1. This CDR3 is 13 amino acids long. CDR1 and CDR2 (germline): MDHEN, SYDVKM. V lost 8 bases and J lost 6; bases outside the gene matches: 5. The CDR3 is CASGQGWDEKLFF. CDR3 bases: TGTGCCAGCGGACAGGGCTGGGATGAAAAACTGTTTTTT.